The 18 T cell receptor beta chains presented below share a single source sample, sequenced in a study of vaccination effects on CD4 cells after COVID-19. Their cognate antigens are unknown. ViraFEST assay sequencing came after antigen-specific CD4+ T cells were expanded with viral peptide pools. CD4+ T cells were isolated after less than 13 days of culture. This person's SARS-CoV-2 infection, confirmed by PCR, occurred between March and December 2020. Repertoires were generated with immunoSEQ multiplex PCR, while TCRdb's copy carries only in-frame clones and drops some. Among about 45,000 clones, about 75% were seen once, and the ten largest hold under 30%. The source was CD4+ T cells from PBMCs cultured with a peptide pool, collected before COVID-19 vaccination. The source of these receptors is a human donor who had a prior SARS-CoV-2 infection.

The V and J genes are TRBV5-1 and TRBJ2-2, with D perhaps matching TRBD1 (6 bases). The germline V and J ends were trimmed by 3 bases and 1 base, with 7 bases remaining between them. Germline V CDR1 and CDR2: SGHRS, YFSETQ. This CDR3 has 14 amino acids. The CDR3 loop is CASSSGQNTGELFF. CDR3 bases: TGCGCCAGCAGCTCGGGACAGAACACCGGGGAGCTGTTTTTT.

This chain uses TRBV6-6 with TRBJ2-5; D is uncertain. The CDR3 has 12 residues. Trimming shortened V by 6 bases and J by 5 bases, and 10 bases separated the two germline ends. Germline V gene data show CDR1 as MNHNY and CDR2 as SVGAGI (reference sequence). The CDR3 DNA reads as TGTGCCAGCAGCGGAGAACGGGAGACCCAGTACTTC. Translation gives CASSGERETQYF.

The chain uses TRBV7-2 and TRBJ2-5, with D perhaps matching TRBD2 (6 bases). The germline V gene has CDR1 SGHTA and CDR2 FQGNSA. Between the trimmed V and J ends, which lost 9 bases and 0 bases, there was a span of 14 bases. This CDR3 has 14 amino acids. The CDR3 DNA reads TGTGCCAGTACAAGCGGGCCGTACCAAGAGACCCAGTACTTC. Amino acid sequence: CASTSGPYQETQYF. The full variable domain, in which reference TRBV7-2 and TRBJ2-5 provide the parts outside the CDR3, is GAGVSQSPSNKVTEKGKDVELRCDPISGHTALYWYRQSLGQGLEFLIYFQGNSAPDKSGLPSDRFSAERTGGSVSTLTIQRTQQEDSAVYLCASTSGPYQETQYFGPGTRLLVL.

In this sample, this clone turned up once. The gene calls are TRBV7-8 and TRBJ2-2; D not resolved. This CDR3 comprises 15 residues. V was clipped by 1 base and J by 6 bases, with 12 bases between them. Germline CDR1 SGHVS, CDR2 FQNEAQ. In nucleotides, the CDR3 is TGTGCCAGCAGCTTAGTGTTAGTGTACTCCGGGGAGCTGTTTTTT. Protein product: CASSLVLVYSGELFF.

The V call is TRBV7-2, the J call TRBJ2-2; maybe TRBD2 (6 bases). The CDR3 consists of 15 residues. CDR1 is SGHTA and CDR2 is FQGNSA in the germline V gene. V gave up 5 bases and J gave up 6 bases, with 16 bases separating them. This chain's CDR3 is CASSPTRLGSGELFF. The DNA of the CDR3 is TGTGCCAGCAGCCCGACCCGACTAGGGTCCGGGGAGCTGTTTTTT.

V is TRBV9 and J is TRBJ1-3; no definite D call. Trimming removed 0 bases at V and 0 bases at J, with 7 bases between. This CDR3 contains 15 residues. Germline loops: CDR1 SGDLS, CDR2 YYNGEE. The CDR3 DNA sequence: TGTGCCAGCAGCGTAGGATGGGGCTCTGGAAACACCATATATTTT. Protein sequence: CASSVGWGSGNTIYF.

This sequence joins TRBV7-3 and TRBJ2-2, with 8 bases identical to TRBD2. CDR3 length: 14 amino acids. Germline V gene lookup returns CDR1 SGHTA and CDR2 FQGTGA. The J segment lost 5 bases and the V segment lost 6 bases, leaving 5 bases of the junction unmatched. CDR3 DNA sequence: TGTGCCAGCAGAGCGGGGGAAATAACCGGGGAGCTGTTTTTT. Amino acids: CASRAGEITGELFF. The entire variable domain, with the rest obtained from reference TRBV7-3 and TRBJ2-2, is as follows: GAGVSQTPSNKVTEKGKYVELRCDPISGHTALYWYRQSLGQGPEFLIYFQGTGAADDSGLPNDRFFAVRPEGSVSTLKIQRTERGDSAVYLCASRAGEITGELFFGEGSRLTVL.

The chain uses TRBV5-5 and TRBJ1-3; D not resolved. Trimming left V 4 bases short and J 3 bases short, with 17 bases between. Looked up from germline, CDR1 is SGHKS and CDR2 is YYEKEE (reference sequence). This CDR3 has 16 amino acids. DNA for the CDR3: TGTGCCAGCAGCCCACTTGGCCGGGTTGATGGAAACACCATATATTTT. As protein: CASSPLGRVDGNTIYF.

This clone was detected only a few times. This chain joins TRBV19 and TRBJ2-1; perhaps TRBD1 as D (5 bases). The V end was cut by 2 bases, the J end by 6 bases, with 14 bases between. The germline V gene encodes CDR1 LNHDA and CDR2 SQIVND (reference sequence). The CDR3 contains 15 residues. CDR3 nucleotide sequence: TGTGCCAGTAGTATAATTGGGGCTTCGTCCAATGAGCAGTTCTTC. Protein: CASSIIGASSNEQFF.

V gene TRBV9 combines with J gene TRBJ2-6; 13 positions agree with TRBD2. J was trimmed by 4 bases and V by 3 bases; bases with no gene match: 7. Per the germline V gene, CDR1 is SGDLS and CDR2 is YYNGEE. This CDR3 has 18 residues. This CDR3 reads CASSARTSGRAGANVLTF. Here the CDR3 DNA reads TGTGCCAGCAGCGCTCGGACTAGCGGGAGAGCGGGGGCCAACGTCCTGACTTTC. Full variable domain (missing parts from reference TRBV9 and TRBJ2-6): DSGVTQTPKHLITATGQRVTLRCSPRSGDLSVYWYQQSLDQGLQFLIQYYNGEERAKGNILERFSAQQFPDLHSELNLSSLELGDSALYFCASSARTSGRAGANVLTFGAGSRLTVL.

The V and J genes are TRBV4-1 and TRBJ1-1, with D uncertain. The germline V gene encodes CDR1 MGHRA and CDR2 YSYEKL. The CDR3 spans 16 residues. Between the trimmed V and J ends, which lost 4 bases and 5 bases, there was a span of 20 bases. Here the CDR3 DNA reads TGCGCCAGCAGCCGAGTCGTCCCAGGCACGGGGACTGAAGCTTTCTTT. Protein sequence: CASSRVVPGTGTEAFF.

The chain couples TRBV9 to TRBJ1-3; D is ambiguous. There are 16 residues in the CDR3. Germline CDR1 reads SGDLS; CDR2 reads YYNGEE. V was shortened by 1 base and J by 0 bases, with 11 bases between the two germline ends. CDR3 protein: CASSVFERYSGNTIYF. CDR3 coding DNA: TGTGCCAGCAGCGTATTCGAGCGGTACTCTGGAAACACCATATATTTT.

The V and J genes are TRBV9 and TRBJ2-7; TRBD1 matches 7 bases. Germline CDR1 is SGDLS and CDR2 is YYNGEE. The CDR3 covers 14 residues. J gave up 4 bases and V 4 bases, and 8 bases lay outside the gene matches. Here the CDR3 reads CASSLTGVPYEQYF. The CDR3 DNA reads as TGTGCCAGCAGCTTAACAGGGGTCCCGTACGAGCAGTACTTC. The full variable domain, with the rest looked up from reference TRBV9 and TRBJ2-7, is DSGVTQTPKHLITATGQRVTLRCSPRSGDLSVYWYQQSLDQGLQFLIQYYNGEERAKGNILERFSAQQFPDLHSELNLSSLELGDSALYFCASSLTGVPYEQYFGPGTRLTVT.

The chain is built from TRBV6-2 or TRBV6-3 and TRBJ1-5; D gene uncertain. The V end lost 2 bases, the J end lost 7 bases, and 18 bases lay between the germline ends. This CDR3 is 16 amino acids long. Germline CDR1 MNHEY, CDR2 SVGEGT. The CDR3 protein is CASSYPGHWGYQPQHF. In DNA, the CDR3 is TGTGCCAGCAGTTACCCCGGTCACTGGGGATACCAGCCCCAGCATTTT.

The chain is built from TRBV19 and TRBJ1-5; D is ambiguous. There are 14 residues in the CDR3. V was pared by 2 bases and J by 3 bases, with 8 bases between. Germline V CDR1 and CDR2: LNHDA, SQIVND (reference sequence). The CDR3: CASSIRQNNQPQHF. The CDR3 nucleotides are TGTGCCAGTAGTATACGGCAAAACAATCAGCCCCAGCATTTT.

The chain carries TRBV24-1 and TRBJ2-3; 11 bases agree with TRBD2. CDR3 length: 17 residues. With V trimmed by 3 bases and J by 2 bases, 6 bases remained unmatched. Per germline, CDR1 KGHDR and CDR2 SFDVKD. Written as DNA, the CDR3 is TGTGCCACCAGTGATGCTGGACTAGCGGGCGACACAGATACGCAGTATTTT. Its protein product is CATSDAGLAGDTDTQYF.

The chain couples TRBV15 to TRBJ2-7, with 9 bases that match TRBD1. Germline-derived CDR1 and CDR2 are LNHNV and YYDKDF (reference sequence). This CDR3 spans 15 amino acids. J was trimmed by 1 base and V by 3 bases; bases with no gene match: 4. CDR3 sequence reads: CATSRGTGWSYEQYF. The DNA of the CDR3 is TGTGCCACCAGCAGGGGGACAGGGTGGTCCTACGAGCAGTACTTC.

This clone was counted once. The CDR3 nucleotides read TGCGCCAGCAGCCTGAACGGGATCTCACCCCGTAGCAATCAGCCCCAGCATTTT. This gives the protein CASSLNGISPRSNQPQHF. The J gene is TRBJ1-5, the V gene TRBV5-1, with no clear D. The germline V and J ends were trimmed by 4 bases and 0 bases, with 20 bases remaining between them. This CDR3 comprises 18 residues. From germline, CDR1 is SGHRS and CDR2 YFSETQ.